These 27 T cell receptor beta chains share one sample of origin, sequenced in a study of cytomegalovirus exposure and HLA in healthy donors. A multiplex PCR was run with 60 Vbeta primers and 13 Jbeta primers. Profiling relied on immunoSEQ multiplex PCR, and the TCRdb table lists in-frame clones only, not all of them. The sample contains more than 100,000 clones, 8.9% of which appear only once. Material for sequencing was PBMCs. The receptors here all came from a woman aged 40-49 years in good health and CMV-seropositive.

The J gene is TRBJ1-4, the V gene TRBV11-2; D is unresolved. Germline V gene lookup returns CDR1 SGHAT and CDR2 FQNNGV. The length of the CDR3 is 12 residues. The germline V and J ends were trimmed by 5 bases and 5 bases, with 6 bases remaining between them. CDR3: CASSGTNEKLFF. DNA of the CDR3: TGTGCCAGCAGCGGTACAAATGAAAAACTGTTTTTT.

The J gene is TRBJ1-4, the V gene TRBV5-1; 10 bases line up with TRBD1. This CDR3 has 18 amino acids. Germline loops: CDR1 SGHRS, CDR2 YFSETQ. Trimming took 4 bases from V and 1 from J; bases not matched to a gene: 10. As DNA, the CDR3 is TGCGCCAGCAGCCTTTCGGGACAGGGGAGAGGAACTAATGAAAAACTGTTTTTT. Protein sequence: CASSLSGQGRGTNEKLFF.

This clone was observed a handful of times. The chain recombines TRBV9 with TRBJ2-1; possibly TRBD2 for D (6 bases). The CDR3 contains 16 residues. In germline, CDR1 is SGDLS, CDR2 YYNGEE. Trimming removed 0 bases from V and 0 bases from J, with 10 bases in between. The CDR3 nucleotides are TGTGCCAGCAGCGTAGACCTAGCGCTCTCCTACAATGAGCAGTTCTTC. Its translation is CASSVDLALSYNEQFF.

This clone was picked up a small number of times. The chain joins TRBV2 to TRBJ1-2; D remains ambiguous. Looked up from germline, CDR1 is SNHLY and CDR2 is FYNNEI. The CDR3 is 15 residues long. Trimming cost V 7 bases and J 0 bases, with 15 bases left between them. The CDR3 coding sequence is TGTGCCAGCACCCAATCAGGCCTGGCTAACTATGGCTACACCTTC. Protein product: CASTQSGLANYGYTF. Based on the CDR3 plus reference TRBV2 and TRBJ1-2, the full variable domain is EPEVTQTPSHQVTQMGQEVILRCVPISNHLYFYWYRQILGQKVEFLVSFYNNEISEKSEIFDDQFSVERPDGSNFTLKIRSTKLEDSAMYFCASTQSGLANYGYTFGSGTRLTVV.

This clone has just a few counts. The chain links TRBV29-1 to TRBJ2-3, with TRBD2 identical over 8 bases. Germline V gene data show CDR1 as SQVTM and CDR2 as ANQGSEA. The CDR3 loop spans 13 amino acids. The trim removed 3 bases at V and 6 bases at J, leaving 5 bases unmatched. The CDR3 here is CSVDSGGTDTQYF. The CDR3 DNA is TGCAGCGTTGACAGCGGGGGAACGGATACGCAGTATTTT.

This clone has a handful of counts. This chain connects TRBV19 to TRBJ1-5, with D possibly TRBD1 on 6 matching bases. The V gene lost 7 bases and the J gene lost 4 bases, with 17 bases spanning the gap. The length of the CDR3 is 15 residues. Germline V lookup: CDR1 LNHDA, CDR2 SQIVND (reference sequence). The CDR3 nucleotides read TGTGCCAGTAAGGGCGACAGGTCGTTTAATCAGCCCCAGCATTTT. Its protein is CASKGDRSFNQPQHF.

This clone was seen only a few times. The chain couples TRBV6-1 to TRBJ1-5; TRBD1 matches at 7 bases. Germline V gives CDR1 MNHNS, CDR2 SASEGT. This CDR3 region has 17 residues. The ends lost 3 bases at V and 1 base at J; junction bases unmatched: 9. CDR3 nucleotides: TGTGCCAGCAGTGACTACACCGGACAGGTGAGCAATCAGCCCCAGCATTTT. Translated: CASSDYTGQVSNQPQHF.

The V call is TRBV5-4, the J call TRBJ2-7; D ambiguous. The ends were cut back, 0 bases at V and 1 base at J, with 11 bases in the middle. The CDR3 loop spans 15 amino acids. Germline V gene lookup returns CDR1 SGHNT and CDR2 YYREEE (reference sequence). The CDR3 bases are TGTGCCAGCAGCTTGGATACGGAGATTTCCTACGAGCAGTACTTC. The encoded protein is CASSLDTEISYEQYF.

This clone was counted only a few times. For the CDR3, the DNA is TGTGCCAGCAGTCCCTCAGGTAGCTATGGCTACACCTTC. Amino acid sequence: CASSPSGSYGYTF. The genes are TRBV7-3 and TRBJ1-2; D is uncertain. The CDR3 consists of 13 residues. Germline-derived CDR1 and CDR2 are SGHTA and FQGTGA. V was clipped by 6 bases and J by 4 bases, with 12 bases between them.

This clone came up a few times. The V call is TRBV5-6, the J call TRBJ1-5; the D is unclear. The CDR3 loop spans 17 amino acids. Deletions cut 4 bases from V and 0 bases from J, with 17 bases between. The germline gives CDR1 SGHDT, CDR2 YYEEEE. CDR3 sequence reads: CASSAGHSLYSNQPQHF. CDR3 nucleotides: TGTGCCAGCAGCGCGGGCCATTCCTTATATAGCAATCAGCCCCAGCATTTT. Drawing the rest from reference TRBV5-6 and TRBJ1-5, the complete variable domain is DAGVTQSPTHLIKTRGQQVTLRCSPKSGHDTVSWYQQALGQGPQFIFQYYEEEERQRGNFPDRFSGHQFPNYSSELNVNALLLGDSALYLCASSAGHSLYSNQPQHFGDGTRLSIL.

The chain uses TRBV13 and TRBJ1-2; 7 bases line up with TRBD1. Per the germline V gene, CDR1 is PRHDT and CDR2 is FYEKMQ (reference sequence). The CDR3 consists of 15 residues. With 5 bases clipped from V and 4 bases from J, the junction kept 10 bases outside the gene matches. The chain's CDR3 is CASSVTGARGYGYTF. DNA for the CDR3: TGTGCCAGCAGCGTTACAGGGGCGCGGGGCTATGGCTACACCTTC.

The V call is TRBV2, the J call TRBJ2-7; the D gene is possibly TRBD2 (5 bases). V lost 5 bases, J lost 0 bases, and 11 bases lay in between. Germline V gene lookup returns CDR1 SNHLY and CDR2 FYNNEI. This CDR3 has 14 amino acids. Here the CDR3 DNA reads TGTGCCAGCAGTTATACCGGGGTCTCCTACGAGCAGTACTTC. This translates into CASSYTGVSYEQYF.

Only a few counts were recorded for this clone. The V and J genes are TRBV27 and TRBJ1-6, with D tentatively TRBD1 (6 bases). V lost 6 bases and J 8 bases, leaving 17 bases between the germline ends. Germline CDR1 MNHEY, CDR2 SMNVEV (reference sequence). The CDR3 covers 15 residues. The CDR3 here is CASRSMGGAYSPLHF. CDR3 nucleotides: TGTGCCAGCAGATCCATGGGGGGGGCCTATTCACCCCTCCACTTT.

This clone has more than one count but fewer than ten. The V and J genes are TRBV6-5 and TRBJ2-1; 8 bases align to TRBD2. V was clipped by 2 bases and J by 7 bases; unmatched bases: 10. The CDR3 spans 16 residues. The germline CDR1 and CDR2 sequences are MNHEY and SVGAGI. The CDR3: CASSYGFAGGGNEQFF. CDR3 coding DNA: TGTGCCAGCAGTTACGGGTTCGCGGGGGGTGGTAATGAGCAGTTCTTC.

This chain connects TRBV19 to TRBJ2-6; D gene ambiguous. The CDR3 contains 18 residues. Germline V CDR1 and CDR2: LNHDA, SQIVND (reference sequence). V shed 5 bases and J shed 1 base, with 18 bases lying between them. The CDR3 loop is CASSPLRLASSGANVLTF. The CDR3 nucleotides are TGTGCCAGTAGTCCGTTGAGGCTCGCCTCTTCTGGGGCCAACGTCCTGACTTTC.

The chain joins TRBV6-5 to TRBJ1-3, with a tentative D call TRBD1 (5 bases). The germline V gene encodes CDR1 MNHEY and CDR2 SVGAGI. The length of the CDR3 is 15 residues. Trimming pared 4 bases from V and 3 bases from J, leaving 13 bases between. The CDR3 DNA is TGTGCCAGCAGTTCCCTTGGGGGGAGTGGAAACACCATATATTTT. Residues: CASSSLGGSGNTIYF.

Points on this clone: Because the CDR3 is missing its conserved closing phenylalanine or tryptophan, this is likely a read error. CDR3 DNA: TGTGCCAGCAGCTTGACTAGTCCCTCACCCCTCCACTTG. It codes for CASSLTSPSPLHL. The chain links TRBV5-6 to TRBJ1-6; D unresolved. The V end was cut by 1 base, the J end by 10 bases, with 9 bases between. This CDR3 region has 13 residues. Germline loops: CDR1 SGHDT, CDR2 YYEEEE.

The chain has TRBV5-1 and TRBJ1-6; 8 nucleotides agree with TRBD1. With 5 bases clipped from V and 6 bases from J, the junction kept 10 bases outside the gene matches. The V gene's germline CDR1 is SGHRS and CDR2 YFSETQ. The CDR3 consists of 16 residues. DNA of the CDR3: TGCGCCAGCAGGCCAACCGGGACAGGCGGTAATTCACCCCTCCACTTT. It is translated as CASRPTGTGGNSPLHF.

A few counts support this clone. The chain is built from TRBV5-1 and TRBJ1-2, with 7 bases lining up with TRBD1. Germline V gene data show CDR1 as SGHRS and CDR2 as YFSETQ. The CDR3 has 16 residues. The ends lost 4 bases at V and 6 bases at J; junction bases unmatched: 15. CDR3 coding DNA: TGCGCCAGCAGCAGGGTGGGGGCTCAGGGGGTCGATGGCTACACCTTC. Residues: CASSRVGAQGVDGYTF.

This clone was counted a few times. V and J are TRBV4-2 and TRBJ1-4; 7 bases map to TRBD1. Trimming removed 0 bases from V and 5 bases from J; junction bases left unmatched: 3. Germline CDR1 and CDR2: LGHNA and YNFKEQ. The CDR3 runs to 15 residues. For the CDR3, the DNA is TGTGCCAGCAGCCAAGATGGACAGGCAAATGAAAAACTGTTTTTT. Translation gives CASSQDGQANEKLFF.

The gene calls are TRBV7-9 and TRBJ1-6, with D unresolved. V was shortened by 1 base and J by 10 bases, with 11 bases between the two germline ends. The CDR3 is made up of 14 amino acids. Looked up from germline, CDR1 is SEHNR and CDR2 is FQNEAQ (reference sequence). The DNA of the CDR3 is TGTGCCAGCAGCTTAGAGAGCGGGTACTCACCCCTCCACTTT. Its protein product is CASSLESGYSPLHF.

The chain has TRBV27 and TRBJ1-2; 8 nucleotides align to TRBD1. With V trimmed by 5 bases and J by 4 bases, 9 bases remained unmatched. The CDR3 loop spans 15 amino acids. Germline CDR1 reads MNHEY; CDR2 reads SMNVEV (reference sequence). CDR3 in amino acids: CASSPLGQAIYGYTF. CDR3 DNA: TGTGCCAGCAGTCCCCTGGGACAGGCGATCTATGGCTACACCTTC.

This clone has more than one count but fewer than ten. This chain uses TRBV27 with TRBJ2-7; 8 bases match TRBD2. V trimming: 6 bases; J trimming: 2 bases; junction bases outside the gene matches: 12. This CDR3 comprises 16 residues. The V gene's germline CDR1 is MNHEY and CDR2 SMNVEV (reference sequence). CDR3 DNA sequence: TGTGCCAGCAGGGCCACCCGGGGGGGGCGTACCTACGAGCAGTACTTC. It specifies CASRATRGGRTYEQYF.

DNA of the CDR3: TGTGCCAGCAGCCAACTAGCGGGGGCCTACAATGAGCAGTTCTTC. Translated: CASSQLAGAYNEQFF. The chain joins TRBV7-9 to TRBJ2-1; TRBD2 matches at 11 bases. This CDR3 has 15 amino acids. Trimming cost V 5 bases and J 2 bases; bases outside gene matches: 2. Germline V gene data show CDR1 as SEHNR and CDR2 as FQNEAQ (reference sequence). The entire variable domain, with the rest obtained from reference TRBV7-9 and TRBJ2-1, is as follows: DTGVSQNPRHKITKRGQNVTFRCDPISEHNRLYWYRQTLGQGPEFLTYFQNEAQLEKSRLLSDRFSAERPKGSFSTLEIQRTEQGDSAMYLCASSQLAGAYNEQFFGPGTRLTVL.

This clone was counted between two and nine times. The V and J genes are TRBV5-1 and TRBJ2-3; D unclear. CDR1 SGHRS and CDR2 YFSETQ come from the germline V gene. Trimming took off 0 bases at V and 3 bases at J, with 11 bases between the two ends. The CDR3 covers 15 residues. The CDR3 coding sequence is TGCGCCAGCAGCTTGGAAGGAGTATGGACAGATACGCAGTATTTT. Its translation: CASSLEGVWTDTQYF.

This clone was detected only a few times. The chain combines TRBV2 with TRBJ1-6; D possibly corresponds to TRBD1 (6 bases). Germline CDR1 and CDR2: SNHLY and FYNNEI. V was clipped by 7 bases and J by 8 bases, with 12 bases between them. The CDR3 covers 13 residues. CDR3 residues: CASKVPGDSPLHF. The DNA for the CDR3 is TGTGCCAGCAAGGTCCCAGGGGATTCACCCCTCCACTTT.

The chain uses TRBV13 and TRBJ1-1; D unclear. This CDR3 comprises 12 residues. Trimming removed 3 bases at V and 11 bases at J, with 13 bases between. Germline V gene sequence: CDR1 PRHDT, CDR2 FYEKMQ (reference sequence). CDR3 sequence (DNA): TGTGCCAGCAGCTTTGCGGGCAGTGGGGCTTTCTTT. It specifies CASSFAGSGAFF. Looking up the rest from reference TRBV13 and TRBJ1-1 gives the full variable domain: AAGVIQSPRHLIKEKRETATLKCYPIPRHDTVYWYQQGPGQDPQFLISFYEKMQSDKGSIPDRFSAQQFSDYHSELNMSSLELGDSALYFCASSFAGSGAFFGQGTRLTVV.